The rows below give T cell receptor beta chains drawn from one sample of a study of T-cell memory formation after mild COVID-19. Using its own MiXCR run on the 5' RACE reads, TCRdb lists one record per CDR3 protein. The sample lists fewer than 350,000 distinct CDR3 sequences; roughly 15% were seen once. Sequencing was done on a sample of PBMCs or a T cell subset sorted from them (not recorded which). The receptors here all came from a man between 18 and 29 years old who had mild COVID-19 (a few samples of this study predate the infection). Cell type and time point are not known. The CDR3 runs from the conserved cysteine through the conserved F or W. A D gene is named only where the DNA matches it firmly. Size is omitted from some rows. Given values are once, few, many or a class for expanded clones.

clone size,CDR3 length,V gene,J gene,D gene,CDR3 protein,CDR3 DNA
few,18,TRBV4-3,TRBJ2-2,TRBD2,CASSHETLGTINTGELFF,TGCGCCAGCAGCCATGAAACCCTGGGGACTATAAACACCGGGGAGCTGTTTTTT
.,14,TRBV6-5,TRBJ1-1,.,CASSYGGFNTEAFF,TGTGCCAGCAGCTACGGTGGGTTCAACACTGAAGCTTTCTTT
.,17,TRBV5-1,TRBJ2-1,TRBD2,CASSLGLGTSGYNEQFF,TGCGCCAGCAGCTTGGGGTTGGGGACTAGTGGATACAATGAGCAGTTCTTC
many,11,TRBV6-2/TRBV6-3,TRBJ2-3,.,CASRRLDTQYF,TGTGCCAGCAGGCGTCTCGATACGCAGTATTTT
.,13,TRBV20-1,TRBJ1-2,.,CSAREGRIDGYTF,TGCAGTGCTAGAGAGGGACGGATCGATGGCTACACCTTC
few,12,TRBV7-2,TRBJ1-1,.,CASSEVVTEAFF,TGTGCCAGCAGCGAAGTGGTAACTGAAGCTTTCTTT
few,13,TRBV30,TRBJ2-5,TRBD1,CAWSVQGAETQYF,TGTGCCTGGAGTGTACAGGGGGCTGAGACCCAGTACTTC
few,14,TRBV18,TRBJ1-2,TRBD1,CASSPIQGADGYTF,TGTGCCAGCTCACCGATTCAGGGGGCTGATGGCTACACCTTC
.,13,TRBV6-5,TRBJ2-1,.,CASSYSRGGTQFF,TGTGCCAGCAGTTACTCGAGGGGGGGGACCCAGTTCTTC
.,14,TRBV7-2,TRBJ1-2,TRBD1,CASITDRGTNGYTF,TGTGCCAGTATCACCGACAGGGGGACAAATGGCTACACCTTC
.,14,TRBV4-1,TRBJ1-2,TRBD1,CASSQVDRGLGYTF,TGCGCCAGCAGCCAAGTCGACAGGGGGCTTGGCTACACCTTC
many,13,TRBV11-2,TRBJ2-1,.,CASSFGRNNEQFF,TGTGCCAGCAGCTTTGGACGGAACAATGAGCAGTTCTTC
many,14,TRBV4-3,TRBJ2-6,.,CASSQGNGANVLTF,TGCGCCAGCAGCCAAGGAAATGGGGCCAACGTCCTGACTTTC
few,11,TRBV5-1,TRBJ2-2,.,CASRESGELFF,TGCGCCAGTAGGGAGTCCGGGGAGCTGTTTTTT
few,14,TRBV6-1,TRBJ2-1,.,CASSEAHRVYEQFF,TGTGCCAGCAGTGAAGCCCACAGGGTTTACGAGCAGTTCTTC